This T cell receptor beta chain was sequenced for a study of post-analysis software for immune sequencing data. Regarding this clonotype: Its antigen remains unidentified.

Prepared libraries of TCR beta cDNA carried unique molecular identifiers. There were roughly 0.9 to 10 million T cells, and 480,000 or so cDNA molecules came from them. TCRdb called the PCR reads again in MiXCR, with one record for every CDR3 protein. The data contain fewer than 600,000 distinct CDR3 sequences, under 55% of them singletons. Study-level points and caveats: With TRBV5-6, TRBV5-1 and TRBV20-1 included, about five TRBV segments were more frequent in patients than in controls. Those with multiple sclerosis, the patient group, showed significantly lower normalized Chao1 diversity than controls.

The CDR3 spans 15 residues. Trimming stripped 3 bases from V and 0 bases from J, with 14 bases between. The germline gives CDR1 DFQATT, CDR2 SNEGSKA (reference sequence). The sequence came from a girl aged 10-17 years with multiple sclerosis. The specimen was blood. The chain is built from TRBV20-1 and TRBJ1-1, with D uncertain. The CDR3 is CSASLDGRMNTEAFF. Here the CDR3 DNA reads TGCAGTGCTAGTCTCGACGGGAGAATGAACACTGAAGCTTTCTTT.